This note documents a single T cell receptor (beta chain) sequence. No antigen is known for it. No base quality values were provided; no much bigger clone lies one nucleotide off. Deletion took 11 bases off V and 6 bases off J, with a span of 18 bases between the germline ends. Spanning cysteine to phenylalanine, the CDR3 consists of 13 amino acids. The CDR3 DNA has 39 bases and is translated from base 1. These data are taken from a study of blood T cell repertoires in COVID-19 (dated by TCRdb to the early 2020s). Background on the whole study: Samples covering the acute and convalescent phases of COVID-19 were provided by collaborators in the United States, Italy and Spain. The prospective study material was composed of cDNA or gDNA derived from T cells, B-cell-depleted T cells, or PBMCs. The dataset comprised deeply sampled blood TCRbeta repertoires from subjects exposed to, actively infected with, or recovered from COVID-19. The repertoires were released in a freely available public database meant as a resource for research on the immune response to SARS-CoV-2. The samples were drawn from two sources: the first 160 participants of the ongoing ImmuneRACE study, and 1,000 to 1,500 subjects contributed by 6 global collaborators. Sample metadata almost always included a de-identified subject ID, COVID-19 status, age in years and sex. Where HLA class I and class II types were available, the types were taken from metadata supplied by the sample provider, not from assay-based typing. Paper-wide results and their limitations: The amount of clinical and demographic metadata varied by source and participant and was provided uncurated.

Samples from volunteer blood donors who had recovered from COVID-19 were contributed by a second Seattle source. Each collaborating institution followed its own protocols to collect whole blood in K2EDTA tubes. Collaborator samples were shipped for TCRbeta analysis as frozen whole blood, isolated PBMCs, or DNA extracted from either sample type. TCRbeta CDR3 regions were amplified from genomic DNA by means of the immunoSEQ Assay, a bias-controlled multiplex PCR. The paper's processing steps were these. Within the assay, amplification of reference gene primers was used to estimate how many nucleated cells each sample contained. To quantify the absolute abundance of each unique TCRbeta CDR3 rearrangement, sequence reads were collapsed and filtered. For each sample, productive Simpson clonality was calculated as the square root of Simpson's diversity index over productive rearrangements. Here the immuneACCESS table is served through TCRdb, limited to in-frame sequences with V and J called. Missing clones are a known gap in these copies; in checked studies unresolved V genes cover under half, and the rest lacks a known reason. Clone size and V and J calls were adopted from that table, with D and trimming inferred from the DNA. The table for this sample lists approximately 130,000 clones; about 86% of them were counted only once. The ten most abundant clones make up around 16% of the sample.

Sequenced sample: peripheral blood. This sequence originates from a woman aged 50 to 60 who had recovered from COVID-19. The chain is assembled from TRBV12-3 or TRBV12-4 and TRBJ2-3; the best D guess is TRBD1, with 6 bases matching. The CDR3 amino acid sequence is: CASWKGVRDTQYF. The DNA is as follows: TGTGCCTCCTGGAAGGGGGTACGGGATACGCAGTATTTT.